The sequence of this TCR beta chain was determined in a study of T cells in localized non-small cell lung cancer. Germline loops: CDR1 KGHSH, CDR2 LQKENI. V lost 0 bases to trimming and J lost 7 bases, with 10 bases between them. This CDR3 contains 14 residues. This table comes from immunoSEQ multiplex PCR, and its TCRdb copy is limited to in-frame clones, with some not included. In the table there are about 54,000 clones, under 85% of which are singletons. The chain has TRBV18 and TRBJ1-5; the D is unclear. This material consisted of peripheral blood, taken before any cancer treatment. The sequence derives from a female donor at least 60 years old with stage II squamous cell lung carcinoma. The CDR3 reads CASSPPGKGQPQHF. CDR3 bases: TGTGCCAGCTCACCACCGGGAAAGGGACAGCCCCAGCATTTT.